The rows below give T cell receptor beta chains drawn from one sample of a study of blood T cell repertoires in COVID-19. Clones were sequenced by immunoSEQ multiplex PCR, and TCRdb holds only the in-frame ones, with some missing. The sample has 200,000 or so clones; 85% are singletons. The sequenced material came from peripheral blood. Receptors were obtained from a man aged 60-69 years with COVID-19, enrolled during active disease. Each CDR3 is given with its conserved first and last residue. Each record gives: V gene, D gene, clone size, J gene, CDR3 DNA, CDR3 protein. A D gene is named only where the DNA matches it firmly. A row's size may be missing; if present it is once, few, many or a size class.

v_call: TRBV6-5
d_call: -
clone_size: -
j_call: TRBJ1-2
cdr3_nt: TGTGCCAGCAGTTACCTGGACAGATACTATGGCTACACCTTC
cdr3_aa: CASSYLDRYYGYTF

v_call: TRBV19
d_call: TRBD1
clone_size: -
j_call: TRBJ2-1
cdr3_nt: TGTGCCAGTAGTACCTACCGGGACAGGAGCTCCTACAATGAGCAGTTCTTC
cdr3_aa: CASSTYRDRSSYNEQFF

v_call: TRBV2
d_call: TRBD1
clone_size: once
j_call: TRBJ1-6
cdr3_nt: TGTGCCAGCACTGAAGGGGGCCTCTATAATTCACCCCTCCACTTT
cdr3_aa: CASTEGGLYNSPLHF

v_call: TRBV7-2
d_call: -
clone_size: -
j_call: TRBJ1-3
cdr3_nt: TGTGCCAGCAGCGTAGGAGGCTCTGGAAACACCATATATTTT
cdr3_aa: CASSVGGSGNTIYF

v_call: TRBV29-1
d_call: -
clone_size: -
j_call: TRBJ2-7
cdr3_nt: TGCAGCGTTGGCCACAGGCTCCGTTACGAGCAGTACTTC
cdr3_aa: CSVGHRLRYEQYF

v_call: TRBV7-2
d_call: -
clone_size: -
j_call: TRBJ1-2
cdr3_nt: TGTGCCAGCAGCTTAGACCAGAACTATGGCTACACCTTC
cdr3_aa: CASSLDQNYGYTF

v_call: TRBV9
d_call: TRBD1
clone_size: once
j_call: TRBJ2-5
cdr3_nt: TGTGCCAGCAGCGTAGCGGCAGGGGGACGAGAGACCCAGTACTTC
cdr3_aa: CASSVAAGGRETQYF

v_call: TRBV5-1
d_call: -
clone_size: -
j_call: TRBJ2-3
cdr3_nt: TGCGCCAGCAGCTACTCCACAGGGTTTCCTAGCACAGATACGCAGTATTTT
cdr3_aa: CASSYSTGFPSTDTQYF

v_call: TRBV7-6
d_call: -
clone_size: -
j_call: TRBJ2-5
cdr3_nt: TGTGCCAGCAGCGAATCCCCCCTAGGGGGACAAGAGACCCAGTACTTC
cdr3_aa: CASSESPLGGQETQYF

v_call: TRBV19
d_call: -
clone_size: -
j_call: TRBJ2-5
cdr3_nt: TGTGCCAGTAGTATGACACCTACGGCGGAGACCCAGTACTTC
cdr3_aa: CASSMTPTAETQYF

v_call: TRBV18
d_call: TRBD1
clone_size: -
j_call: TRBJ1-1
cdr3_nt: TGTGCCAGCTCACCAGCCCTAGGACAGGGGAACACTGAAGCTTTCTTT
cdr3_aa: CASSPALGQGNTEAFF

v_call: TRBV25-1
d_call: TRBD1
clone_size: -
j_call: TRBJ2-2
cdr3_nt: TGTGCCAGCAGTGCCCCCGGGACAGCTAAAGGCGGGGAGCTGTTTTTT
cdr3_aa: CASSAPGTAKGGELFF

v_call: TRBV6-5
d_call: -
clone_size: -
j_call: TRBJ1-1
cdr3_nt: TGTGCCAGCCGGGGGGGCAACACTGAAGCTTTCTTT
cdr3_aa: CASRGGNTEAFF

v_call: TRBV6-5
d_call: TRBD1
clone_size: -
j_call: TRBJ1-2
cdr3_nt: TGTGCCAGCAGTCAGACAGGGGGCAGTGGCTACACCTTC
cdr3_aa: CASSQTGGSGYTF

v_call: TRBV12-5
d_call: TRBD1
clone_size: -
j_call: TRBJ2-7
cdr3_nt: TGTGCTAGTGGTTTGATGGGGACAGCCCTTGGGAACGAGCAGTACTTC
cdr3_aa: CASGLMGTALGNEQYF

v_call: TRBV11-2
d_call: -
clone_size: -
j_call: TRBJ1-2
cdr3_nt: TGTGCCAGCAGCGAACTCGACAGGAGCTATGGCTACACCTTC
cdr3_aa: CASSELDRSYGYTF

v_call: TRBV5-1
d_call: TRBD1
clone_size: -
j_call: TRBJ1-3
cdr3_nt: TGCGCCAGCAGCCTGACAGGGCTCTCTGGAAACACCATATATTTT
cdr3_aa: CASSLTGLSGNTIYF

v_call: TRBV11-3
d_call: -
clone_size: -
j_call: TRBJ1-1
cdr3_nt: TGTGCCAGCAGCCCCAAACGGGTCAGACCGAACACTGAAGCTTTCTTT
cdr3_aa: CASSPKRVRPNTEAFF

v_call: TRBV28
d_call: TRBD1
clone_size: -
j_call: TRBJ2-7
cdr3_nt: TGTGCCAGCAGTTTAGTAACAGGGGTTAGCGAGCAGTACTTC
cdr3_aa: CASSLVTGVSEQYF

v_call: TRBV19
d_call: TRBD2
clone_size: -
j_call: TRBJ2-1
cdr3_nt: TGTGCCAGTACCCCAGCGGGAGAATGGCCCAATGAGCAGTTCTTC
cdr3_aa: CASTPAGEWPNEQFF

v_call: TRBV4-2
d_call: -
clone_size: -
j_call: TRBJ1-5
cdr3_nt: TGTGCCCCCGGGGGGGTGATTAGGTCCAATCAGCCCCAGCATTTT
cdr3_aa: CAPGGVIRSNQPQHF

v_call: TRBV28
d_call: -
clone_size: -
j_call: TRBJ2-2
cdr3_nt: TGTGCCAGCAGTTTACGACAGGTCACCGGGGAGCTGTTTTTT
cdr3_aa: CASSLRQVTGELFF

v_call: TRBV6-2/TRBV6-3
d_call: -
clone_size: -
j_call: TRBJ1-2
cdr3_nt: TGTGCCAGCAGTTACGGGGTCAGGGGATCCTATGGCTACACCTTC
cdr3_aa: CASSYGVRGSYGYTF

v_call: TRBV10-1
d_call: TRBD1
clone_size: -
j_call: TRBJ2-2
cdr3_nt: TGCGCCAGCAGTGATCAGGGGGCGGCCACCGGGGAGCTGTTTTTT
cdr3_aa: CASSDQGAATGELFF

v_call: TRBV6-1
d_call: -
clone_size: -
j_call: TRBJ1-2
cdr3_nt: TGTGCCAGCAGTGAGTCGCTCGGGGGGGCGCTTGGCTACACCTTC
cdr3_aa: CASSESLGGALGYTF

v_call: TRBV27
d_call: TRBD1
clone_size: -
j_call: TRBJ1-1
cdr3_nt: TGTGCCAGCAGACCTACAGGGGGGACTGAAGCTTTCTTT
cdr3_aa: CASRPTGGTEAFF

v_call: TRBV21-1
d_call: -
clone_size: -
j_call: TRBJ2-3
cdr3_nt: TGTGCCAGCAGCGTCGGGGGGTTTGATACGCAGTATTTT
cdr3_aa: CASSVGGFDTQYF

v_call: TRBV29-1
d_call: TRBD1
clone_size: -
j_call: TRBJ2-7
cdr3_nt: TGCAGCGTTGAAGAGCAACAGGGGACCTACGAGCAGTACTTC
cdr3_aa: CSVEEQQGTYEQYF

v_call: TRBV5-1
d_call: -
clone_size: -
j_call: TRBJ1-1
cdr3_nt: TGCGCCAGCAGCTTGGAACAGGGTAACACTGAAGCTTTCTTT
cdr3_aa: CASSLEQGNTEAFF

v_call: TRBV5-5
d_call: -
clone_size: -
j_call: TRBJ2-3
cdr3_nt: TGTGCCAGCAGCTTGGGGGCAGGCACAGATACGCAGTATTTT
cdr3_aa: CASSLGAGTDTQYF

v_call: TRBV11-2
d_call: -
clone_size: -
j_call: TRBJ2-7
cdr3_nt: TGTGCCAGCAGCCTAGGCGCAGGGAATCCCTACGAGCAGTACTTC
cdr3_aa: CASSLGAGNPYEQYF

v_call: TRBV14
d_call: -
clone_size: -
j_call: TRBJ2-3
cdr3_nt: TGTGCCAGCAGCCAAGGGTCCGTACACAGGGCAAGTACAGATACGCAGTATTTT
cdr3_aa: CASSQGSVHRASTDTQYF

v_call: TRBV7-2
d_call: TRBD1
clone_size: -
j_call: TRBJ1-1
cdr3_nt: TGTGCCAGCAGCATTGACAGGGGGACTGAAGCTTTCTTT
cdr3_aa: CASSIDRGTEAFF

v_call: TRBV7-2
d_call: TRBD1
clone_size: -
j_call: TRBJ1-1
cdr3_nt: TGTGCCAGCAGACCTGACAGGGGCTTAATGAACACTGAAGCTTTCTTT
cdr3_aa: CASRPDRGLMNTEAFF

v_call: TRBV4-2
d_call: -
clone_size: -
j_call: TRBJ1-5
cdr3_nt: TGTGCCAGCAGCCAAGAAGGGGCTTCTGGACAGCCCCAGCATTTT
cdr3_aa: CASSQEGASGQPQHF

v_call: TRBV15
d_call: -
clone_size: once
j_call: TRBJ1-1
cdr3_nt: TGTGCCACCAGCAGAGTTGGGGGGGGCTTCACTGAAGCTTTCTTT
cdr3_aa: CATSRVGGGFTEAFF

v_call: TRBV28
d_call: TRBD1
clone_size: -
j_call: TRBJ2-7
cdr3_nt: TGTGTGACCTACGGACAGGGGGCTTACGAGCAGTACTTC
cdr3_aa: CVTYGQGAYEQYF

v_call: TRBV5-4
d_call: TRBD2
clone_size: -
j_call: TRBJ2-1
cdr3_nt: TGTGCCAGCAGCTTGGCCGTCGGGGGGACCTACAATGAGCAGTTCTTC
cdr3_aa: CASSLAVGGTYNEQFF

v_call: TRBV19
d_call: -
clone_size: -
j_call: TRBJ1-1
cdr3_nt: TGTGCCAGTAGTCAGTATATGAACACTGAAGCTTTCTTT
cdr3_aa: CASSQYMNTEAFF

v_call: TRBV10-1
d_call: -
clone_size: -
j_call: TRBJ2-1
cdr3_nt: TGCGCCAGCAGTGGTTTGAGGGCGGGCGAAGGAAATGAGCAGTTCTTC
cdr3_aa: CASSGLRAGEGNEQFF

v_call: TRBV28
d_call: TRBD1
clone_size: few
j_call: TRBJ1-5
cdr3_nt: TGTGCCAGCAGTTTAACACGTTCCTTCGGACAGGGGAACAATCAGCCCCAGCATTTT
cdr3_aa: CASSLTRSFGQGNNQPQHF

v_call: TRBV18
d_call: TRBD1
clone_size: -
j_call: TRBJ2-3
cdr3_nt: TGTGCCAGCTCCGGGACAGGGGGAGCAGATACGCAGTATTTT
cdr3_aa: CASSGTGGADTQYF

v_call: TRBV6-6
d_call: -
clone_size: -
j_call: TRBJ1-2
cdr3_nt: TGTGCCAGCAAAGGTGTAGGGAGGGCTTATGGCTACACCTTC
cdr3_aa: CASKGVGRAYGYTF